This TCR beta chain was recovered during a study of CD8 T cells in ankylosing spondylitis. Study results and limitations: Blood of patients with ankylosing spondylitis appeared to be characterized by a TCR beta motif of eight or nine highly homologous variants.

TCRdb reanalysed the 5' RACE reads using MiXCR and keeps one entry per CDR3 protein. Of roughly 300,000 distinct CDR3 sequences listed, 6.5% to 10% are singletons. The CDR3 is made up of 14 amino acids. The germline V gene encodes CDR1 LGHNA and CDR2 YSLEER. V lost 4 bases and J lost 3, with 12 bases in between. Regarding this clonotype: Its cognate antigen is unknown.

The chain combines TRBV4-3 with TRBJ1-1; D might be TRBD1 (6 bases). The sequence was obtained from a male donor with ankylosing spondylitis. Sample: blood, either unsorted or a sorted T cell fraction (not recorded which). The CDR3 loop reads CASSRTVGYTEAFF. CDR3 nucleotides: TGCGCCAGCAGCCGGACAGTCGGGTACACTGAAGCTTTCTTT.